This T cell receptor (beta chain) was obtained from a study of T cell responses to AZD1222 COVID-19 vaccine. Regarding this clone: Its antigen is currently unknown.

Study-level findings and limits: Researchers took repertoire samples only after the peak T cell response had come. Females outnumbered males among donors, who were mostly white British; clonal diversity was possibly underestimated. Nearly half of the spike-specific TCRs reportedly recognize variant regions that carry no mutations.

Germline loops: CDR1 MDHEN, CDR2 SYDVKM. J lost 5 bases, V lost 5 bases, and 11 bases had no gene match. The CDR3 sequence is 16 residues long. Generated by immunoSEQ multiplex PCR, the TCRdb table keeps only in-frame clones and is missing some. The sample consists of about 100,000 clones, roughly 91% of them appearing once. The chain has TRBV28 and TRBJ2-1; 8 bases fit TRBD2. This sequence originates from an adult in good health. Sequenced material: peripheral blood, taken on day 0 of AZD1222 vaccination. CDR3 residues: CASSPPREGRHNEQFF. CDR3 nucleotides: TGTGCCAGCAGTCCTCCCCGGGAGGGCCGGCACAATGAGCAGTTCTTC.